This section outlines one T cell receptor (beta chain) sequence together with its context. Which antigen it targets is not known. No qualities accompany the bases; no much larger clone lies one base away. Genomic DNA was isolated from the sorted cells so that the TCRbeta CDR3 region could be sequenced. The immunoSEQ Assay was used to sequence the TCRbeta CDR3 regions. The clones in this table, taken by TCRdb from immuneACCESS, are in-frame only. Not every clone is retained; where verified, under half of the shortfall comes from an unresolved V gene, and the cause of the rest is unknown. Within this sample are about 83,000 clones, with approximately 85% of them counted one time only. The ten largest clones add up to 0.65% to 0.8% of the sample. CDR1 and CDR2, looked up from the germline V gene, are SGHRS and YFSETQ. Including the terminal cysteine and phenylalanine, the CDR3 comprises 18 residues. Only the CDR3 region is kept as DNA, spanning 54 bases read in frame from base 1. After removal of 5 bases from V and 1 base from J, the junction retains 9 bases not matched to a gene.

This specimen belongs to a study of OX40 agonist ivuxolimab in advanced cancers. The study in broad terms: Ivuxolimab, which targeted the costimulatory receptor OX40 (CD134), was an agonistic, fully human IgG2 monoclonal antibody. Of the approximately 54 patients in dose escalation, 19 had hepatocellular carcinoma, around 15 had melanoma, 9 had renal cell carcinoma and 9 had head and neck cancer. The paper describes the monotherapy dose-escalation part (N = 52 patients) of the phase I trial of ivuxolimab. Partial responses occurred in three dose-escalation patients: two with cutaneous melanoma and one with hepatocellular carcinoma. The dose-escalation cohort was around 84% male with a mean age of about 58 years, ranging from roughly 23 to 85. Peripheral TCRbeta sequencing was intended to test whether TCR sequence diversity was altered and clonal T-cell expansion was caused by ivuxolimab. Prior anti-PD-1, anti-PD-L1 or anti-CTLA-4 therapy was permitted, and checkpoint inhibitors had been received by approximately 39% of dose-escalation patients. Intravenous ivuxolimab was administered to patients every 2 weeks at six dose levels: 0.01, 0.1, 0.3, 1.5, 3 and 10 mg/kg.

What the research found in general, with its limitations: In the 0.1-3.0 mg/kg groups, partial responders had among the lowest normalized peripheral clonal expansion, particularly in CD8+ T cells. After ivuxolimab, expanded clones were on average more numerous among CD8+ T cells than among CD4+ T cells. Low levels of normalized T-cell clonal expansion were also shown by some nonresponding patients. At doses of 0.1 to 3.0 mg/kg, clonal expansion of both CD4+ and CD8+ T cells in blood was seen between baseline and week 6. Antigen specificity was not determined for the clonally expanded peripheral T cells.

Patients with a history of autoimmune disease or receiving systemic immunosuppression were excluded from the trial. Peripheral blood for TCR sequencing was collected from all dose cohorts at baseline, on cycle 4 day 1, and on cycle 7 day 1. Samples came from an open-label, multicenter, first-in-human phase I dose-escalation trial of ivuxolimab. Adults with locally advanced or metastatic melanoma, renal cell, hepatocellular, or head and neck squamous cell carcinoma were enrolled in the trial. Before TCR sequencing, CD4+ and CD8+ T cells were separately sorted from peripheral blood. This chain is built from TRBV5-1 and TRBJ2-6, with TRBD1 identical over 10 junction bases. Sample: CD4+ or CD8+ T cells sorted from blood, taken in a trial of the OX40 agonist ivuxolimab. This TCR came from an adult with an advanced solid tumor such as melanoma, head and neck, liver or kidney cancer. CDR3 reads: CASRSGDRGLSGANVLTF. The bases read TGCGCCAGCAGGTCCGGGGACAGGGGCCTGTCTGGGGCCAACGTCCTGACTTTC.